These 9 T cell receptor beta chains originate from one sample sequenced in a study of radiotherapy plus CTLA-4 blockade in lung cancer. Measured with immunoSEQ multiplex PCR; TCRdb has only the in-frame clones, and not every one. The data contain 100,000 or so clones, approximately 82% of them singletons. The specimen comprised peripheral blood, sampled from a patient treated with radiotherapy plus ipilimumab. All receptors come from a human donor with non-small cell lung cancer that progressed on radiotherapy plus ipilimumab.

This clone was seen more than once but under ten times. The chain is built from TRBV19 and TRBJ1-4; D possibly corresponds to TRBD1 (5 bases). The CDR3 has 14 amino acids. V lost 8 bases and J lost 7, with 17 bases in between. Germline CDR1 LNHDA, CDR2 SQIVND (reference sequence). The CDR3 loop is CASGAWGAGEKLFF. The CDR3 DNA reads TGTGCCAGTGGGGCATGGGGTGCTGGTGAAAAACTGTTTTTT.

This chain uses TRBV6-6 with TRBJ1-1; unclear D gene. Trimming cost V 0 bases and J 4 bases, with 6 bases left between them. The CDR3 has 13 amino acids. Germline loops: CDR1 MNHNY, CDR2 SVGAGI (reference sequence). CDR3 loop: CASSYSEGTEAFF. The CDR3, as DNA: TGTGCCAGCAGTTACTCGGAGGGCACTGAAGCTTTCTTT.

The chain recombines TRBV2 with TRBJ1-3; D is perhaps TRBD1 (5 bases). V was clipped by 10 bases and J by 4 bases, with 20 bases between them. This CDR3 spans 15 amino acids. Germline CDR1 reads SNHLY; CDR2 reads FYNNEI. DNA for the CDR3: TGTGCCACCATTTCGTCGGGGGTCTCCGGAAACACCATATATTTT. Protein: CATISSGVSGNTIYF.

This clone was seen a handful of times. The chain combines TRBV5-4 with TRBJ1-2; D is undetermined. This CDR3 region has 15 residues. Deletions cut 0 bases from V and 8 bases from J, with 17 bases between. Germline V lookup: CDR1 SGHNT, CDR2 YYREEE (reference sequence). This chain's CDR3 is CASSLARAQAGGYTF. Written as DNA, the CDR3 is TGTGCCAGCAGCTTGGCCCGGGCTCAAGCGGGAGGCTACACCTTC.

J is TRBJ2-5 and V is TRBV6-5, with TRBD1 identical over 10 bases. This CDR3 has 15 amino acids. Germline V gene data show CDR1 as MNHEY and CDR2 as SVGAGI. Trimming at V came to 7 bases and at J to 0 bases, leaving 5 bases not matched to a gene. The CDR3 nucleotides read TGTGCCAGCAAATACGGGACAGGGGACCAAGAGACCCAGTACTTC. Residues: CASKYGTGDQETQYF.

This clone was detected only a few times. This specimen includes other DNA sequences encoding the same CDR3. The gene calls are TRBV5-1 and TRBJ1-3; no definite D call. Germline V gene data show CDR1 as SGHRS and CDR2 as YFSETQ. Trimming stripped 0 bases from V and 4 bases from J, with 5 bases between. The CDR3 runs 13 residues. CDR3 coding DNA: TGCGCCAGCAGCTTGGAGGGCGGAAACACCATATATTTT. Encoded protein: CASSLEGGNTIYF.

The chain employs TRBV28 and TRBJ1-5; possibly TRBD1 for D (6 bases). Germline lookup yields CDR1 MDHEN and CDR2 SYDVKM. The V end lost 7 bases, the J end lost 1 base, and 14 bases lay between the germline ends. The CDR3 has 15 residues. The CDR3 region has the DNA TGTGCCAGCAAATGGGGAACAGGGAGCAATCAGCCCCAGCATTTT. This codes for CASKWGTGSNQPQHF.

V usage is TRBV7-3 and J usage is TRBJ2-2; tentatively, D is TRBD1 (6 bases). V was pared by 5 bases and J by 0 bases, with 16 bases between. The CDR3 is 17 amino acids. CDR1 is SGHTA, CDR2 FQGTGA, per germline. The CDR3 loop reads CASSPINRAPNTGELFF. CDR3 DNA: TGTGCCAGCAGCCCTATCAACAGGGCCCCGAACACCGGGGAGCTGTTTTTT.

This chain links TRBV28 with TRBJ2-7; D ambiguous. Germline V CDR1 and CDR2: MDHEN, SYDVKM. This CDR3 contains 11 residues. The V gene lost 7 bases and the J gene lost 4 bases, with 8 bases spanning the gap. The CDR3 DNA reads as TGTGCCAGCACTTCGCGTTACGAGCAGTACTTC. Its protein product is CASTSRYEQYF.